This is a list of T cell receptor beta chains from one sample in a study of blood T cell repertoires in COVID-19. The protocol was immunoSEQ multiplex PCR, while the TCRdb copy is restricted to in-frame clones and leaves out a portion. The table includes some 310,000 clones, 85% to 90% detected once. The specimen sequenced was peripheral blood. These TCRs come from a woman aged 25 to 39 with COVID-19, enrolled during active disease. CDR3s include the opening cysteine and the closing phenylalanine or tryptophan. A D gene is named only where the DNA matches it firmly. Size is omitted from some rows. Given values are once, few, many or a class for expanded clones.

D gene	J gene	V gene	clone size	CDR3 protein	CDR3 DNA
.	TRBJ1-1	TRBV18	few	CASSLRAGALNTEAFF	TGTGCCAGCTCACTTAGGGCGGGAGCCCTGAACACTGAAGCTTTCTTT
.	TRBJ1-5	TRBV30	.	CAWSVGRGDQPQHF	TGTGCCTGGAGTGTAGGTAGGGGCGATCAGCCCCAGCATTTT
TRBD1	TRBJ1-5	TRBV6-6	few	CASREDRGNQPQHF	TGTGCCAGCAGGGAGGACAGGGGGAATCAGCCCCAGCATTTT
.	TRBJ2-7	TRBV6-5	.	CASSYSGVQLVDEQYF	TGTGCCAGCAGTTACTCCGGAGTTCAGCTAGTCGATGAGCAGTACTTC
.	TRBJ2-3	TRBV2	.	CASSNVYTGDTQYF	TGTGCCAGCAGCAACGTCTATACCGGAGATACGCAGTATTTT
TRBD1	TRBJ2-2	TRBV5-1	few	CASSSRQGNTGELFF	TGCGCCAGCAGCTCCAGACAGGGGAACACCGGGGAGCTGTTTTTT
TRBD1	TRBJ1-2	TRBV7-9	.	CASSYGTGGGGYTF	TGTGCCAGCAGCTACGGGACAGGGGGAGGTGGCTACACCTTC
.	TRBJ1-2	TRBV5-1	.	CASSLATGMMGYGYTF	TGCGCCAGCAGCTTGGCAACAGGGATGATGGGCTATGGCTACACCTTC
TRBD1	TRBJ2-1	TRBV29-1	once	CSAVGQGREQFF	TGCAGTGCCGTGGGACAGGGGCGTGAGCAGTTCTTC
.	TRBJ2-5	TRBV6-5	.	CASSRQGGPETQYF	TGTGCCAGCTCTCGACAAGGAGGCCCAGAGACCCAGTACTTC
.	TRBJ1-5	TRBV6-1	.	CASSEVAGRGNQPQHF	TGTGCCAGCAGTGAGGTGGCAGGGAGGGGCAATCAGCCCCAGCATTTT
TRBD1	TRBJ1-6	TRBV9	.	CASSQGATGLSSPLHF	TGTGCCAGCTCACAGGGGGCTACGGGGCTTTCTTCACCCCTCCACTTT
.	TRBJ2-2	TRBV5-4	.	CASSLGLANTGELFF	TGTGCCAGCAGCTTGGGGCTAGCGAACACCGGGGAGCTGTTTTTT
.	TRBJ1-1	TRBV19	.	CASSIVQGNTEAFF	TGTGCCAGTAGTATCGTTCAGGGGAACACTGAAGCTTTCTTT
TRBD1	TRBJ2-5	TRBV5-1	once	CASSYSGGRSGAETQYF	TGCGCCAGCAGCTACTCAGGGGGCCGGAGTGGGGCGGAGACCCAGTACTTC
.	TRBJ1-5	TRBV19	.	CASSIGGHRTSSNQPQHF	TGTGCCAGTAGTATAGGGGGGCACAGGACTTCGAGCAATCAGCCCCAGCATTTT
.	TRBJ2-1	TRBV12-3/TRBV12-4	.	CASSLWASDEQFF	TGTGCCAGCAGTTTATGGGCTAGCGATGAGCAGTTCTTC
TRBD1	TRBJ1-2	TRBV6-5	.	CASSSRGPGYGYTF	TGTGCCAGCAGTTCCAGGGGGCCTGGCTATGGCTACACCTTC
.	TRBJ1-2	TRBV4-2	.	CASSQDQGFDYGYTF	TGTGCCAGCAGCCAAGACCAGGGGTTTGACTATGGCTACACCTTC
TRBD1	TRBJ2-3	TRBV5-1	.	CASSLLRPGTGGTDTQYF	TGCGCCAGCAGCTTGTTACGACCCGGGACAGGGGGCACAGATACGCAGTATTTT
.	TRBJ1-4	TRBV29-1	few	CSVEGGRDEKLFF	TGCAGCGTTGAAGGGGGGCGCGATGAAAAACTGTTTTTT
.	TRBJ2-1	TRBV3-1/TRBV3-2	once	CASSLITGRSYNEQFF	TGTGCCAGCAGCTTAATTACAGGTCGCTCCTACAATGAGCAGTTCTTC
.	TRBJ1-2	TRBV15	once	CATSRGQALYGYTF	TGTGCCACCAGCAGAGGGCAGGCGCTCTATGGCTACACCTTC
.	TRBJ1-4	TRBV7-9	.	CASSLDLAGRNEKLFF	TGTGCCAGCAGCTTAGATCTGGCAGGGAGGAATGAAAAACTGTTTTTT
.	TRBJ1-1	TRBV27	.	CASRRIREGTEAFF	TGTGCCAGCAGGCGTATCAGGGAGGGAACTGAAGCTTTCTTT
.	TRBJ1-5	TRBV18	.	CASSPDWGSGQPQHF	TGTGCCAGCTCACCAGACTGGGGCTCGGGTCAGCCCCAGCATTTT
TRBD1	TRBJ2-3	TRBV7-9	once	CASSPTDRGGSDTQYF	TGTGCCAGCAGCCCAACGGACAGGGGAGGGTCCGATACGCAGTATTTT
.	TRBJ2-7	TRBV5-1	.	CASSFGSGSSYEQYF	TGCGCCAGCAGCTTTGGTAGCGGCAGCTCCTACGAGCAGTACTTC
.	TRBJ1-4	TRBV3-1/TRBV3-2	.	CASSQGRSNEKLFF	TGTGCCAGCAGCCAAGGACGGAGTAATGAAAAACTGTTTTTT
TRBD1	TRBJ1-4	TRBV28	.	CASSPQTGANEKLFF	TGTGCCAGCAGCCCCCAGACAGGGGCTAATGAAAAACTGTTTTTT
.	TRBJ1-1	TRBV7-9	.	CASSLAGAYTEAFF	TGTGCCAGCAGCTTAGCGGGGGCGTACACTGAAGCTTTCTTT
TRBD2	TRBJ2-3	TRBV2	.	CASSPLAGGSDTQYF	TGTGCCAGCAGCCCACTAGCGGGAGGATCAGATACGCAGTATTTT
.	TRBJ1-3	TRBV10-3	.	CAATGSSGNTIYF	TGTGCCGCGACAGGTTCCTCTGGAAACACCATATATTTT
.	TRBJ2-6	TRBV5-1	.	CASSLAYRFSGANVLTF	TGCGCCAGCAGCTTGGCCTACCGCTTCTCTGGGGCCAACGTCCTGACTTTC
TRBD1	TRBJ1-2	TRBV29-1	.	CSVQRDSYGYTF	TGCAGCGTCCAACGGGACAGTTATGGCTACACCTTC
.	TRBJ1-2	TRBV5-1	.	CASSPEYGANYGYTF	TGCGCCAGCAGCCCCGAATATGGGGCAAACTATGGCTACACCTTC
.	TRBJ1-3	TRBV10-2	.	CASTAGVGGNTIYF	TGCGCCAGCACTGCAGGGGTGGGCGGAAACACCATATATTTT
.	TRBJ1-5	TRBV28	once	CASAPGNNQPQHF	TGTGCCAGCGCTCCGGGAAACAATCAGCCCCAGCATTTT
.	TRBJ1-1	TRBV5-6	.	CASSLGDSHTEAFF	TGTGCCAGCAGCTTGGGGGACTCTCACACTGAAGCTTTCTTT
.	TRBJ2-6	TRBV5-4	once	CASSLTRGISGANVLTF	TGTGCCAGCAGCTTGACTCGCGGGATATCTGGGGCCAACGTCCTGACTTTC
.	TRBJ1-1	TRBV19	.	CASSILAGMNTEAFF	TGTGCCAGTAGTATATTGGCAGGGATGAACACTGAAGCTTTCTTT
.	TRBJ2-3	TRBV3-1/TRBV3-2	.	CASSQEAVFTDTQYF	TGTGCCAGCAGCCAAGAAGCGGTATTCACAGATACGCAGTATTTT
.	TRBJ2-1	TRBV1	.	CTSSPLGSGRVWRDEQFF	TGCACCAGCAGCCCCCTTGGTAGCGGGAGAGTCTGGAGAGATGAGCAGTTCTTC
.	TRBJ1-5	TRBV5-1	.	CASSSGSESNQPQHF	TGCGCCAGCAGCTCGGGGTCAGAGAGCAATCAGCCCCAGCATTTT
.	TRBJ1-6	TRBV5-1	.	CASSPTTVGSNSPLHF	TGCGCCAGCAGCCCGACTACGGTGGGGAGTAATTCACCCCTCCACTTT
.	TRBJ2-7	TRBV5-6	.	CASSLEPSGFSYEQYF	TGTGCCAGCAGCTTGGAACCCAGCGGCTTTTCCTACGAGCAGTACTTC
TRBD1	TRBJ1-2	TRBV19	once	CASSSTGQGHYGYTF	TGTGCCAGTAGTTCCACGGGACAGGGCCACTATGGCTACACCTTC
.	TRBJ1-5	TRBV6-5	once	CASIQGWSQPQHF	TGTGCCAGCATCCAGGGATGGTCTCAGCCCCAGCATTTT
TRBD1	TRBJ1-1	TRBV30	.	CAWSETGGLGAFF	TGTGCCTGGAGTGAAACAGGGGGCTTGGGGGCTTTCTTT
.	TRBJ2-7	TRBV19	once	CASTSSSYEQYF	TGTGCCAGTACCTCTAGCTCCTACGAGCAGTACTTC
.	TRBJ2-7	TRBV12-3/TRBV12-4	.	CASSFGKPYEQYF	TGTGCCAGCAGTTTTGGCAAACCCTACGAGCAGTACTTC
.	TRBJ1-2	TRBV4-2	.	CASSQVLEYGTPYGYTF	TGTGCCAGCAGCCAAGTCTTGGAGTACGGGACACCCTATGGCTACACCTTC
.	TRBJ2-2	TRBV19	.	CASSIGRDVGELFF	TGTGCCAGTAGTATAGGCAGGGATGTCGGGGAGCTGTTTTTT
TRBD1	TRBJ2-1	TRBV27	.	CATVDRGVYNEQFF	TGTGCCACCGTGGACAGGGGGGTCTACAATGAGCAGTTCTTC
.	TRBJ1-3	TRBV30	.	CAWSRGTGNTIYF	TGTGCCTGGAGTAGGGGTACGGGAAACACCATATATTTT
.	TRBJ1-5	TRBV29-1	.	CSVVEGRGDQPQHF	TGCAGCGTTGTTGAGGGGCGGGGGGATCAGCCCCAGCATTTT
.	TRBJ2-1	TRBV19	.	CASSIFPYNEQFF	TGTGCCAGTAGTATTTTCCCTTACAATGAGCAGTTCTTC
.	TRBJ1-6	TRBV5-1	.	CASSLELANSPLHF	TGCGCCAGCAGCTTGGAGTTAGCCAATTCACCCCTCCACTTT
TRBD1	TRBJ2-3	TRBV3-1/TRBV3-2	.	CASSQGTGTDTQYF	TGTGCCAGCAGCCAAGGGACAGGGACAGATACGCAGTATTTT